Included here is one T cell receptor (beta chain) sequence, with context. The CDR3 totals 14 residues. CDR1 and CDR2 from the germline V gene are MDHEN and SYDVKM. Trimming took 1 base from V and 4 from J; bases not matched to a gene: 3. This specimen belongs to a study of siplizumab effects on memory and regulatory T cells. The assay looked at some 96,000 TCR templates in each sample. Clones were read by immunoSEQ multiplex PCR, and TCRdb kept only the in-frame ones, dropping some. The sample includes 50,000 to 60,000 clones, roughly 90% of them seen just once. Donor pairs, a few in total, had unstimulated naive, memory, effector memory and TEMRA subsets sequenced.

The chain links TRBV28 to TRBJ1-2; 7 bases line up with TRBD1. This TCR came from a human donor in good health. Sequenced: naive CD8+ T cells sorted from blood. The CDR3: CASSLSGTAYGYTF. In DNA, the CDR3 is TGTGCCAGCAGTTTATCAGGGACAGCCTATGGCTACACCTTC.